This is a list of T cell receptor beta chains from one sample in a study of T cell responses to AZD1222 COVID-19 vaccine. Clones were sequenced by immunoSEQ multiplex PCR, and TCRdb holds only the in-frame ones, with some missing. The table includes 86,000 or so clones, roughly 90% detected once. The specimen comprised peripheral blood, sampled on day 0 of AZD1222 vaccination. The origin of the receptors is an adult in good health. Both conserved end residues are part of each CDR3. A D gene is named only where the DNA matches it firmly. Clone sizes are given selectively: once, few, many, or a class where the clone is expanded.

CDR3nt: TGTGCCACCTCCCATAGAGTCGGAGATACGCAGTATTTT
CDR3aa: CATSHRVGDTQYF
d_gene: -
abundance: -
j_gene: TRBJ2-3
v_gene: TRBV24-1

CDR3nt: TGTGCCAGCTCATCTGGACAGAACACTGAAGCTTTCTTT
CDR3aa: CASSSGQNTEAFF
d_gene: -
abundance: -
j_gene: TRBJ1-1
v_gene: TRBV18

CDR3nt: TGTGCCAGCAGCTCCCCAGGTCGGGCCCAGCATTTT
CDR3aa: CASSSPGRAQHF
d_gene: -
abundance: -
j_gene: TRBJ1-5
v_gene: TRBV7-9

CDR3nt: TGTGCCAGCAGAGAAGACACCGGGGAGCTGTTTTTT
CDR3aa: CASREDTGELFF
d_gene: -
abundance: -
j_gene: TRBJ2-2
v_gene: TRBV6-1

CDR3nt: TGTGCCAGCTCATCGCAAAGCGAGGGACAGCCCCAGCATTTT
CDR3aa: CASSSQSEGQPQHF
d_gene: -
abundance: -
j_gene: TRBJ1-5
v_gene: TRBV18

CDR3nt: TGTGCCAGCAGCCGGACAGGGGGGGTAGATACGCAGTATTTT
CDR3aa: CASSRTGGVDTQYF
d_gene: TRBD1
abundance: -
j_gene: TRBJ2-3
v_gene: TRBV3-1/TRBV3-2

CDR3nt: TGTGCCAGCAGGAACCCCCCGGGCACCGGGGAGCTGTTTTTT
CDR3aa: CASRNPPGTGELFF
d_gene: -
abundance: -
j_gene: TRBJ2-2
v_gene: TRBV7-9

CDR3nt: TGTGCCAGTAGGGGGGAATTGCGAAACACCATATATTTT
CDR3aa: CASRGELRNTIYF
d_gene: -
abundance: -
j_gene: TRBJ1-3
v_gene: TRBV19

CDR3nt: TGCGCCAGCAGTGAGTCGAACAGGGAGGAGACCCAGTACTTC
CDR3aa: CASSESNREETQYF
d_gene: -
abundance: few
j_gene: TRBJ2-5
v_gene: TRBV10-2

CDR3nt: TGTGCCAGCAGCTCGGACAGGGGCTATGGCTACACCTTC
CDR3aa: CASSSDRGYGYTF
d_gene: TRBD1
abundance: -
j_gene: TRBJ1-2
v_gene: TRBV7-9

CDR3nt: TGTGCCAGCAGCTTACCTACAGGGAGGGTAGAGACCCAGTACTTC
CDR3aa: CASSLPTGRVETQYF
d_gene: -
abundance: -
j_gene: TRBJ2-5
v_gene: TRBV7-2

CDR3nt: TGTGCCAGCAGCCCCGGGACAGTTTTAGGGGCCAACGTCCTGACTTTC
CDR3aa: CASSPGTVLGANVLTF
d_gene: TRBD1
abundance: -
j_gene: TRBJ2-6
v_gene: TRBV7-9

CDR3nt: TGTGCCAGCAGCCTCATAGCGGGAGGGCCGTTCTTTCGCTTC
CDR3aa: CASSLIAGGPFFRF
d_gene: TRBD2
abundance: -
j_gene: TRBJ2-7
v_gene: TRBV16

CDR3nt: TGTGCCAGCACTGAGGGGGGGGAGGAGGAAAAACTGTTTTTT
CDR3aa: CASTEGGEEEKLFF
d_gene: -
abundance: -
j_gene: TRBJ1-4
v_gene: TRBV2

CDR3nt: TGTGCCAGCAGTTTATATCTTCAGACCCAGTACTTC
CDR3aa: CASSLYLQTQYF
d_gene: -
abundance: -
j_gene: TRBJ2-5
v_gene: TRBV12-3/TRBV12-4

CDR3nt: TGTGCCAGCAGCTTAGATGGGACAGGCATGAACACTGAAGCTTTCTTT
CDR3aa: CASSLDGTGMNTEAFF
d_gene: TRBD1
abundance: -
j_gene: TRBJ1-1
v_gene: TRBV7-2

CDR3nt: TGTGCCAGCAGTCCTGCTGGGAACTCCTATAATTCACCCCTCCACTTT
CDR3aa: CASSPAGNSYNSPLHF
d_gene: -
abundance: once
j_gene: TRBJ1-6
v_gene: TRBV3-1/TRBV3-2

CDR3nt: TGTGCCAGCAGCTTGGTGGCGGGTACGAACACTGAAGCTTTCTTT
CDR3aa: CASSLVAGTNTEAFF
d_gene: -
abundance: -
j_gene: TRBJ1-1
v_gene: TRBV5-5

CDR3nt: TGTGCCAGCAGCTTGGCTAAGGTTGGCAGGGGTACTGAAGCTTTCTTT
CDR3aa: CASSLAKVGRGTEAFF
d_gene: -
abundance: -
j_gene: TRBJ1-1
v_gene: TRBV5-4

CDR3nt: TGTGCCACCAGTGAGGCACGGGGGATTCATGAGCAGTTCTTC
CDR3aa: CATSEARGIHEQFF
d_gene: -
abundance: -
j_gene: TRBJ2-1
v_gene: TRBV15

CDR3nt: TGTGCCTGGAGTGTGGCGGGGAAAAACATTCAGTACTTC
CDR3aa: CAWSVAGKNIQYF
d_gene: -
abundance: -
j_gene: TRBJ2-4
v_gene: TRBV30

CDR3nt: TGTGCTTCCTCGACGGGCAGCCGGGTCTTGGCTTTCTTT
CDR3aa: CASSTGSRVLAFF
d_gene: -
abundance: -
j_gene: TRBJ1-1
v_gene: TRBV28

CDR3nt: TGCGCCAGCAGCTTGATACAGGGAGGAGGCACTGAAGCTTTCTTT
CDR3aa: CASSLIQGGGTEAFF
d_gene: -
abundance: -
j_gene: TRBJ1-1
v_gene: TRBV5-1